This record covers a single TCR beta chain. As yet, its antigen is unknown. Generated by immunoSEQ multiplex PCR, the TCRdb table keeps only in-frame clones and is missing some. Altogether over 2 million clones are present, about 95% being singletons, with the ten largest covering 0.1% to 0.15%. The record originates from a study of shared clonotypes between healthy human individuals. Study outcomes and limitations: Relative to their counterparts shared across all four donors, non-shared clonotypes exhibited diminished generation probabilities.

The CDR3 is made up of 15 amino acids. V lost 0 bases to trimming and J lost 3 bases, with 9 bases between them. The germline gives CDR1 LNHNV, CDR2 YYDKDF (reference sequence). This clonotype was sampled from a man younger than 30 in good health. The sequencing sample was made of naive CD4+ T cells sorted from blood. Subset specified: CD45RA+ positively selected. The chain joins TRBV15 to TRBJ1-3; D may be TRBD1 (6 bases). DNA for the CDR3: TGTGCCACCAGCAGAGACCAGGGGCTTGGAAACACCATATATTTT. Protein product: CATSRDQGLGNTIYF.